This T cell receptor (beta chain) was profiled in a study of CD8 T cells in Susac syndrome. The CDR3 length is 14 residues. Unmatched junction bases numbered 7, after V lost 5 bases and J lost 5 bases. The germline V gene has CDR1 DFQATT and CDR2 SNEGSKA (reference sequence). The authors reverse transcribed roughly 0.5 to 1 ug RNA with random hexamers. TCRdb passed the immunoSEQ multiplex PCR reads through MiXCR, listing each CDR3 protein once. The top ten clones hold more than 0.15% of a sample with about 300,000 distinct CDR3 sequences, 75% to 90% of them seen once. The chain joins TRBV20-1 to TRBJ2-1; TRBD1 matches at 9 bases. The sample comprised CD8+ T cells from PBMCs. This receptor was taken from a human donor with multiple sclerosis. The CDR3 bases are TGCAGTGCTCTACCCCGGACAGGGGACAATGAGCAGTTCTTC. Its translation: CSALPRTGDNEQFF.